This TCR beta chain was obtained from a study of CD8 T cells in ankylosing spondylitis. Points from the study as a whole: Typical of ankylosing spondylitis blood, it appeared, was a TCR beta motif of 7 or 8 highly homologous variants. Past studies reported some motif variants in reactive arthritis synovial fluid and blood.

CDR3 length equals 12 residues. Germline CDR1 and CDR2: SQVTM and ANQGSEA. V was pared by 5 bases and J by 7 bases, with 9 bases between. Researchers built TCR beta libraries using quantitative 5'-RACE with molecular barcodes. MiXCR, applied by TCRdb to the 5' RACE reads, yields one record per CDR3 protein. The sample records some 840,000 distinct CDR3 sequences, around 11% being singletons. There are many counts of this clonotype. The antigen is unknown. The chain links TRBV29-1 to TRBJ1-6; D ambiguous. This TCR was recovered from a male donor with ankylosing spondylitis. Material for sequencing was blood, either unsorted or a sorted T cell fraction (not recorded which). The CDR3 DNA is TGCAGCGTTCGGTTCGGGAATTCACCCCTCCACTTT. Amino acids: CSVRFGNSPLHF.